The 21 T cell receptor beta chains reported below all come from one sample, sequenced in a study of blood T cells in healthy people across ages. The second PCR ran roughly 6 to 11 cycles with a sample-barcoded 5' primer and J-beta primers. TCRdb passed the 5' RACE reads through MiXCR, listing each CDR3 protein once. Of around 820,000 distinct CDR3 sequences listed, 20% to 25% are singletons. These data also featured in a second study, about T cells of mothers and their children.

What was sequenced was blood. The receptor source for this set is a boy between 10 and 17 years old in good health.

The CDR3 loop is CASTGAISDNEQFF. As DNA, the CDR3 is TGCGCCAGCACGGGGGCCATCAGCGACAATGAGCAGTTCTTC. The chain links TRBV5-1 to TRBJ2-1; either TRBD1 or TRBD2 may fit D (6 bases each). The CDR3 is 14 residues long. Germline loops: CDR1 SGHRS, CDR2 YFSETQ. The V gene lost 6 bases and the J gene lost 5 bases, with 15 bases spanning the gap.

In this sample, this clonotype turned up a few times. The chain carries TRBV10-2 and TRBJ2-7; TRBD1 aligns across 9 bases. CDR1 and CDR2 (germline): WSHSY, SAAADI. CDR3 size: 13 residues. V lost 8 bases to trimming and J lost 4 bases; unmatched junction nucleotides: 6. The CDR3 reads CASLDRGGYEQYF. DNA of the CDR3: TGCGCCAGCCTGGACAGGGGAGGTTACGAGCAGTACTTC.

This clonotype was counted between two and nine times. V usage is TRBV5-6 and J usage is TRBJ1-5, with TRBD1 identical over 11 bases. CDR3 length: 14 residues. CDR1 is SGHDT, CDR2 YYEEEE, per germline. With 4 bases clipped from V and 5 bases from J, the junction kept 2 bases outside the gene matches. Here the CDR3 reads CASSVGQGDQPQHF. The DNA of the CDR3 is TGTGCCAGCAGCGTGGGACAGGGGGATCAGCCCCAGCATTTT. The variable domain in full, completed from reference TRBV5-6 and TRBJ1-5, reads DAGVTQSPTHLIKTRGQQVTLRCSPKSGHDTVSWYQQALGQGPQFIFQYYEEEERQRGNFPDRFSGHQFPNYSSELNVNALLLGDSALYLCASSVGQGDQPQHFGDGTRLSIL.

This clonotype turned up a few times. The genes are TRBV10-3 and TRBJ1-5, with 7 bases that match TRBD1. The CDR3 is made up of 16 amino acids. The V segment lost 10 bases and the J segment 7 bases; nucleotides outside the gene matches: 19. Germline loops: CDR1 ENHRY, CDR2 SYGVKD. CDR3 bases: TGTGCCACCTCGTCCGGGACAGTAAGGGATGGGCAGCCCCAGCATTTT. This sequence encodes CATSSGTVRDGQPQHF.

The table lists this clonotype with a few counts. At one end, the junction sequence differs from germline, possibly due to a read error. The CDR3 here is CASNQVHNQETQYF. As DNA, the CDR3 is TGCGCCAGCAACCAAGTACACAACCAAGAGACCCAGTACTTC. The rearrangement links TRBV4-1 to TRBJ2-5; D unresolved. The CDR3 contains 14 residues. The germline CDR1 and CDR2 sequences are MGHRA and YSYEKL.

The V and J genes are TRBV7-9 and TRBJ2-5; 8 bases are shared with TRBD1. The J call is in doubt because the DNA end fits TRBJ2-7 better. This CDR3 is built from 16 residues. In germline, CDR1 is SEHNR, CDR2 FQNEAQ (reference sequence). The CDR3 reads CASSLAGGTGGNEQYF. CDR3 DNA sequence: TGTGCCAGCAGCTTAGCTGGTGGAACAGGGGGGAACGAGCAGTACTTC.

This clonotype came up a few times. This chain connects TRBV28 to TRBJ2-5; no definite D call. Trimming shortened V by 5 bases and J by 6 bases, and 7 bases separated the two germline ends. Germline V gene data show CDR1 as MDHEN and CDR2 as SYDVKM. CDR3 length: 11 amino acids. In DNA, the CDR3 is TGTGCCAGCAGTCCATCTCAGACCCAGTACTTC. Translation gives CASSPSQTQYF.

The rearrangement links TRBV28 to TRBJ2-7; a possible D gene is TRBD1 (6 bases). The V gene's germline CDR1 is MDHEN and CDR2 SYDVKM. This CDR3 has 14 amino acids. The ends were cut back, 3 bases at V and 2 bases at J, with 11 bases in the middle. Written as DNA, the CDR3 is TGTGCCAGCAGTTTTTTGGACAGAGCCTACGAGCAGTACTTC. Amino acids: CASSFLDRAYEQYF.

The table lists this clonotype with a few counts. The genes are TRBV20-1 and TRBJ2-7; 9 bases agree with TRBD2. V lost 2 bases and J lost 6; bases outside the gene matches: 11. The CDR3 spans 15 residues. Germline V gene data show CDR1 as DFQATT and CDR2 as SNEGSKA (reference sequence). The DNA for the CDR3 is TGCAGTGCTAGATATCCGGGACTAGCAGAGGGCGAGCAGTACTTC. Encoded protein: CSARYPGLAEGEQYF.

CDR3 region: CASSLSGGAPDEQFF. DNA for the CDR3: TGTGCCAGCAGCCTTAGCGGGGGGGCCCCCGATGAGCAGTTCTTC. V gene TRBV28 combines with J gene TRBJ2-1; TRBD2 matches at 11 bases. With V trimmed by 6 bases and J by 8 bases, 9 bases remained unmatched. CDR3 length equals 15 residues. CDR1 is MDHEN and CDR2 is SYDVKM in the germline V gene.

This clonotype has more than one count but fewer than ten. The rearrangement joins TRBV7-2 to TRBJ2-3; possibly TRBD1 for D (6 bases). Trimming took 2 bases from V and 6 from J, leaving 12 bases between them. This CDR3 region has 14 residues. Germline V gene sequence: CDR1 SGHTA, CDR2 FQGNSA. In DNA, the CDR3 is TGTGCCAGCAGCTTAACGCAGGGGCCGGATACGCAGTATTTT. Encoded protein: CASSLTQGPDTQYF.

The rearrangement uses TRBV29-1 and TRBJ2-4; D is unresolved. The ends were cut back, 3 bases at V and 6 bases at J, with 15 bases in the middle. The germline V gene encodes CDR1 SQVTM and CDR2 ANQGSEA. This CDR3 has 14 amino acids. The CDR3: CSVDDNPPGNIQYF. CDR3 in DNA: TGCAGCGTTGACGACAACCCGCCAGGAAACATTCAGTACTTC. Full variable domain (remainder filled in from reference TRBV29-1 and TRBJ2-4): SAVISQKPSRDICQRGTSLTIQCQVDSQVTMMFWYRQQPGQSLTLIATANQGSEATYESGFVIDKFPISRPNLTFSTLTVSNMSPEDSSIYLCSVDDNPPGNIQYFGAGTRLSVL.

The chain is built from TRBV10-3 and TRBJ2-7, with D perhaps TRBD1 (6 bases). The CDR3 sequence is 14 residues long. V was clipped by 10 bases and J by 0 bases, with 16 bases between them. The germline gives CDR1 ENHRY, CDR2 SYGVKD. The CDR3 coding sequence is TGTGCCACAAATCCGGGACAAAGCTCCTACGAGCAGTACTTC. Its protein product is CATNPGQSSYEQYF.

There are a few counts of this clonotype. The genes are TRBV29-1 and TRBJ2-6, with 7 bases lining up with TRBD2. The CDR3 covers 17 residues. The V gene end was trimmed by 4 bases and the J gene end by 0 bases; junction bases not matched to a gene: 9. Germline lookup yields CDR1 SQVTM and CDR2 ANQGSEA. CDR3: CSVGSSGAFSGANVLTF. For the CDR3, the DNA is TGCAGCGTTGGTTCCAGCGGGGCTTTCTCTGGGGCCAACGTCCTGACTTTC.

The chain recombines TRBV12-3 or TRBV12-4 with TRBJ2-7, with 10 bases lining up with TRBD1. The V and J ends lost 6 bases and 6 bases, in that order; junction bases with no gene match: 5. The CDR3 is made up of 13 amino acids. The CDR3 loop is CASSVTGGAEQYF. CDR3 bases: TGTGCCAGCAGCGTGACAGGGGGCGCCGAGCAGTACTTC.

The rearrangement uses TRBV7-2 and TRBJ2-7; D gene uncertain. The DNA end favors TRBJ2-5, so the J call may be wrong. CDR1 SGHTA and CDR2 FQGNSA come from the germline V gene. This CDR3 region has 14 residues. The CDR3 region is CASSLQLGQETQYF. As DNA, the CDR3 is TGTGCCAGCAGCTTACAACTCGGCCAAGAGACCCAGTACTTC.

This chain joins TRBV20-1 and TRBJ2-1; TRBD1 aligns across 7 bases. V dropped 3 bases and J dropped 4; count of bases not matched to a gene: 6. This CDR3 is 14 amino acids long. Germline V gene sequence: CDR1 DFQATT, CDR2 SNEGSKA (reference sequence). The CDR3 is CSASRPGGYNEQFF. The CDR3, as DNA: TGCAGTGCTAGTCGCCCAGGGGGTTACAATGAGCAGTTCTTC.

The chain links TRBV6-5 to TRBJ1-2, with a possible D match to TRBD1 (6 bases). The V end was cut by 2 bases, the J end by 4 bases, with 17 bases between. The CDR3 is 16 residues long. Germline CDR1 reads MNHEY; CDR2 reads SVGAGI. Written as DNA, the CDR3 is TGTGCCAGCAGTTACAAGTACGGGGGCCGGGGCTATGGCTACACCTTC. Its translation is CASSYKYGGRGYGYTF.

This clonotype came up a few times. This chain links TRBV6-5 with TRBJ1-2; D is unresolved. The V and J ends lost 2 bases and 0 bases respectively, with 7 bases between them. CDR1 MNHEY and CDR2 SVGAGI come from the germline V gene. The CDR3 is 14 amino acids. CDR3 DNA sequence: TGTGCCAGCAGTTACGGCAACGCTAACTATGGCTACACCTTC. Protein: CASSYGNANYGYTF.

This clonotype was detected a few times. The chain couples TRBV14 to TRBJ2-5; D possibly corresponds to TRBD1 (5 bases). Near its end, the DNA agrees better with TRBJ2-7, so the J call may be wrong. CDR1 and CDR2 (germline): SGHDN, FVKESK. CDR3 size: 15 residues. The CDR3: CASSQVPGPVYEQYF. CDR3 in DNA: TGTGCCAGCAGCCAAGTCCCAGGGCCCGTCTACGAGCAGTACTTC.

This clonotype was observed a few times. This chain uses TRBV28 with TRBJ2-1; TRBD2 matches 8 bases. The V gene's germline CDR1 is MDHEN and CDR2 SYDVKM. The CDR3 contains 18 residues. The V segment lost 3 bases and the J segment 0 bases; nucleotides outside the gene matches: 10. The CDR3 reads CASSFRSLAGSSYNEQFF. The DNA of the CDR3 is TGTGCCAGCAGTTTTCGCTCCTTAGCGGGGAGCTCCTACAATGAGCAGTTCTTC.